This T cell receptor beta chain is drawn from a study of blood T cell repertoires in COVID-19. This clone was observed a few times. Repertoires were generated with immunoSEQ multiplex PCR, while TCRdb's copy carries only in-frame clones and drops some. The table shows about 220,000 clones, with over 75% occurring only once. V dropped 0 bases and J dropped 4 bases, with 14 bases sitting between them. The CDR3 runs 15 residues. Per germline, CDR1 SGHRS and CDR2 YFSETQ. This chain connects TRBV5-1 to TRBJ2-7; tentative D call: TRBD1 (6 bases). The receptor comes from a man aged 35 to 55 with active or convalescent COVID-19. Sequenced sample: peripheral blood. Here the CDR3 reads CASSLGQGPVYEQYF. CDR3 bases: TGCGCCAGCAGCTTGGGGCAGGGGCCCGTTTACGAGCAGTACTTC.